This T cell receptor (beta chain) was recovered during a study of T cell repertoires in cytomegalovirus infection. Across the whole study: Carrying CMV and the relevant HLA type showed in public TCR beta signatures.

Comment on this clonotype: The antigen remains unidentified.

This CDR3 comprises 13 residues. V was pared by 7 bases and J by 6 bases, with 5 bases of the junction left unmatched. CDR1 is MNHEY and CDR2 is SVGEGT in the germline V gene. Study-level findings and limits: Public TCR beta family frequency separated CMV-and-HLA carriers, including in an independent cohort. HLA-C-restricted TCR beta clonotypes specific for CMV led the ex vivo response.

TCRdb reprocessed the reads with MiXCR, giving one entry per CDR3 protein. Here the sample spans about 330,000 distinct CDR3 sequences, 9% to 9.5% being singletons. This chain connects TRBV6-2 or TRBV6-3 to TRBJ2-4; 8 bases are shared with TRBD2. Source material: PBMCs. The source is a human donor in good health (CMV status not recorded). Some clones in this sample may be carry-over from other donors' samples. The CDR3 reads CASKTSGRNIQYF. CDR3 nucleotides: TGTGCCAGCAAAACTAGCGGAAGAAACATTCAGTACTTC.